This T cell receptor beta chain was captured by sequencing in a study of blood T cell repertoires in COVID-19. Assay used: immunoSEQ multiplex PCR; TCRdb lists only in-frame clones, some missing. The table has 150,000 to 200,000 clones, 80% to 90% seen once; the top ten hold about 2.2%. There are 12 residues in the CDR3. Germline V lookup: CDR1 WNHNN, CDR2 SYGVQD (reference sequence). Sequenced: PBMCs or T cells enriched from blood (not recorded which). The chain joins TRBV10-1 to TRBJ1-5; 7 nucleotides agree with TRBD1. This receptor was taken from a woman between 35 and 50 years old with acute COVID-19. The CDR3 DNA reads as TGCGCAGATCAGGGGGGAAATCAGCCCCAGCATTTT. This sequence encodes CADQGGNQPQHF.